This T cell receptor beta chain was recovered during a study of cytomegalovirus exposure and HLA in healthy donors. Trimming left V 3 bases short and J 5 bases short, with 17 bases between. This CDR3 is built from 16 residues. CDR1 and CDR2 (germline): MNHNS, SASEGT. The PCR employed 60 Vbeta primers together with 13 Jbeta primers. Assay used: immunoSEQ multiplex PCR; TCRdb lists only in-frame clones, some missing. This repertoire shows about 140,000 clones, roughly 76% found once; its top ten account for 3.5% to 5%. The V gene is TRBV6-1, the J gene TRBJ1-5; weak D call: TRBD1 (5 bases). The sequenced sample consisted of PBMCs. The TCR comes from a man in his late teens or twenties in good health and CMV-seronegative. The CDR3: CASSDQITGWDQPQHF. CDR3 bases: TGTGCCAGCAGTGATCAGATCACAGGTTGGGATCAGCCCCAGCATTTT.